This T cell receptor beta chain was captured in a study of graft-versus-host responses after intestinal transplantation. Study background: Each recipient received anti-thymocyte globulin induction, then tacrolimus and steroids for approximately three years.

With regard to this clone: What it binds is not known.

The method was immunoSEQ multiplex PCR; TCRdb's version includes in-frame clones alone and lacks a portion of them. This table holds over 65,000 clones, 92% found once. Study observations and caveats: Subjects displaying graft-donor T cell macrochimerism possessed elevated graft-versus-host to host-versus-graft clonal ratios inside allografts. GvH clones were found in recipient marrow; some appeared first in ileum or blood. Maximum circulating GvH clone levels tracked with early post-transplant HvG decreases.

CDR3 length equals 16 residues. V lost 3 bases and J lost 0; bases outside the gene matches: 8. Per the germline V gene, CDR1 is LGHNA and CDR2 is YNFKEQ. The clonotype was recovered from a human patient who received an intestinal transplant, so some T cells may come from the graft donor. The rearrangement joins TRBV4-2 to TRBJ2-7; TRBD2 matches 7 bases. Specimen: PBMCs, collected 98 days after intestinal transplantation. CDR3 bases: TGTGCCAGCAGCCAGGATCTAGCGGCCCCCTCCTACGAGCAGTACTTC. Amino acids: CASSQDLAAPSYEQYF.